These 27 T cell receptor beta chains share one sample of origin, sequenced in a study of T cell responses to AZD1222 COVID-19 vaccine. The repertoire was sequenced with immunoSEQ multiplex PCR; TCRdb's copy has only in-frame clones and lacks some. The sample consists of over 45,000 clones, 85% to 90% of them appearing once. Material: peripheral blood, obtained on day 0 of MenACWY control vaccination. These receptors came from an adult in good health.

The chain employs TRBV9 and TRBJ2-1; D might be TRBD2 (5 bases). Germline V gene lookup returns CDR1 SGDLS and CDR2 YYNGEE. Trimming removed 2 bases at V and 9 bases at J, with 18 bases between. The length of the CDR3 is 15 residues. CDR3 region: CASSVSGVGMPEQFF. The DNA of the CDR3 is TGTGCCAGCAGCGTTTCCGGGGTTGGGATGCCTGAGCAGTTCTTC. Filled out from reference TRBV9 and TRBJ2-1, the complete variable domain reads DSGVTQTPKHLITATGQRVTLRCSPRSGDLSVYWYQQSLDQGLQFLIQYYNGEERAKGNILERFSAQQFPDLHSELNLSSLELGDSALYFCASSVSGVGMPEQFFGPGTRLTVL.

The V call is TRBV29-1, the J call TRBJ2-1; a weak D match, TRBD2 (5 bases). In germline, CDR1 is SQVTM, CDR2 ANQGSEA. The ends were cut back, 1 base at V and 7 bases at J, with 8 bases in the middle. The CDR3 is 12 amino acids. The CDR3 reads CSVEGTQNEQFF. The CDR3 DNA follows: TGCAGCGTTGAAGGGACTCAGAATGAGCAGTTCTTC.

The V and J genes are TRBV7-9 and TRBJ2-5; TRBD2 might be the D (6 bases). The ends were cut back, 5 bases at V and 5 bases at J, with 15 bases in the middle. The V gene's germline CDR1 is SEHNR and CDR2 FQNEAQ (reference sequence). The CDR3 runs to 14 residues. Here the CDR3 DNA reads TGTGCCAGCAGCCTACACTCGGGGAGGGAGACCCAGTACTTC. Residues: CASSLHSGRETQYF.

The CDR3 protein is CASKGGGNTEAFF. The CDR3 region has the DNA TGTGCCAGCAAGGGGGGGGGAAACACTGAAGCTTTCTTT. The chain is built from TRBV6-5 and TRBJ1-1, with D tentatively TRBD1 (6 bases). V lost 7 bases and J lost 2, with 11 bases in between. Germline V gene sequence: CDR1 MNHEY, CDR2 SVGAGI. The CDR3 runs 13 residues.

The genes are TRBV11-2 and TRBJ2-1; D not resolved. The ends were cut back, 1 base at V and 1 base at J, with 8 bases in the middle. CDR1 and CDR2 from the germline V gene are SGHAT and FQNNGV. CDR3 length: 15 amino acids. CDR3 amino acids: CASSLGLGSYNEQFF. The CDR3 DNA sequence: TGTGCCAGCAGCTTAGGGTTAGGGTCCTACAATGAGCAGTTCTTC.

This clone was counted a single time. This chain connects TRBV10-3 to TRBJ2-7; perhaps TRBD2 as D (5 bases). The germline V gene encodes CDR1 ENHRY and CDR2 SYGVKD. V was clipped by 9 bases and J by 2 bases, with 14 bases between them. The CDR3 covers 13 residues. The CDR3 DNA follows: TGTGCCATTCGTAAGGCGGAGGCCTACGAGCAGTACTTC. The encoded protein is CAIRKAEAYEQYF.

This clone was seen a few times. The chain links TRBV6-1 to TRBJ2-1; TRBD2 matches 9 bases. Germline values: CDR1 MNHNS, CDR2 SASEGT. V lost 2 bases, J lost 9 bases, and 8 bases stayed unmatched. The CDR3 consists of 15 residues. CDR3 nucleotides: TGTGCCAGCAGTGAATTTAGCGGGAGTCTGAGTGAGCAGTTCTTC. Protein: CASSEFSGSLSEQFF.

The chain has TRBV20-1 and TRBJ2-5; 11 positions match TRBD2. Germline loops: CDR1 DFQATT, CDR2 SNEGSKA (reference sequence). The CDR3 runs 16 residues. V lost 3 bases and J lost 5; bases outside the gene matches: 11. The CDR3 coding sequence is TGCAGTGCTAGTTTCGCTAGCGGGAGGTCTCTGGAGACCCAGTACTTC. This encodes CSASFASGRSLETQYF.

The sample holds a few counts of this clone. The V gene is TRBV5-1, the J gene TRBJ2-7; 9 bases align to TRBD1. Trimming cost V 0 bases and J 5 bases; bases outside gene matches: 6. CDR1 and CDR2 (germline): SGHRS, YFSETQ. The length of the CDR3 is 15 residues. The CDR3 DNA sequence: TGCGCCAGCAGCTTGGCAGGGACAGGGATCGACGAGCAGTACTTC. Its protein is CASSLAGTGIDEQYF.

This sequence joins TRBV4-3 and TRBJ1-1, with TRBD1 matching 9 bases. V was clipped by 1 base and J by 0 bases; unmatched bases: 12. The CDR3 has 19 amino acids. Germline-derived CDR1 and CDR2 are LGHNA and YSLEER. CDR3 DNA sequence: TGCGCCAGCAGCCAAGCACTTCCGGGACAGGGTGCTTTGAACACTGAAGCTTTCTTT. It yields the protein CASSQALPGQGALNTEAFF.

V and J are TRBV4-2 and TRBJ2-2; D is uncertain. Looked up from germline, CDR1 is LGHNA and CDR2 is YNFKEQ. V dropped 0 bases and J dropped 7 bases, with 9 bases sitting between them. There are 14 residues in the CDR3. The CDR3, as DNA: TGTGCCAGCAGCCAAGACTGGGTGGTCGGGGAGCTGTTTTTT. Its protein product is CASSQDWVVGELFF.

The gene calls are TRBV30 and TRBJ1-1; 7 nucleotides match TRBD1. Per the germline V gene, CDR1 is GTSNPN and CDR2 is SVGIG (reference sequence). V lost 5 bases, J lost 4 bases, and 4 bases stayed unmatched. The CDR3 extends over 12 amino acids. The CDR3 loop is CAWDRVGTEAFF. In DNA form, the CDR3 reads TGTGCCTGGGACAGGGTTGGCACTGAAGCTTTCTTT.

The rearrangement links TRBV20-1 to TRBJ2-2; D is uncertain. V shed 3 bases and J shed 2 bases, with 10 bases lying between them. CDR1 is DFQATT and CDR2 is SNEGSKA in the germline V gene (reference sequence). This CDR3 is built from 14 residues. In DNA form, the CDR3 reads TGCAGTGCTAGTCGGTCTGCAAACACCGGGGAGCTGTTTTTT. This encodes CSASRSANTGELFF.

The rearrangement joins TRBV29-1 to TRBJ1-5; D unresolved. Germline loops: CDR1 SQVTM, CDR2 ANQGSEA. CDR3 length: 15 amino acids. Trimming left V 3 bases short and J 1 base short, with 13 bases between. This CDR3 reads CSVDFGSESNQPQHF. In DNA form, the CDR3 reads TGCAGCGTTGATTTTGGGTCAGAGAGCAATCAGCCCCAGCATTTT.

The gene calls are TRBV7-9 and TRBJ2-1, with 14 bases fitting TRBD2. J was trimmed by 5 bases and V by 5 bases; bases with no gene match: 8. In germline, CDR1 is SEHNR, CDR2 FQNEAQ (reference sequence). CDR3 length: 17 residues. The CDR3 DNA is TGTGCCAGCAGCCCGGGGACTAGCGGGAGCGGGGACAATGAGCAGTTCTTC. This gives the protein CASSPGTSGSGDNEQFF.

CDR3 DNA sequence: TGTGCCAGCAGCGGCCCGACAGGAGATGTCTATGGCTACACCTTC. Its protein product is CASSGPTGDVYGYTF. The chain combines TRBV11-2 with TRBJ1-2, with TRBD1 as a possible D gene (6 bases). Trimming shortened V by 5 bases and J by 4 bases, and 17 bases separated the two germline ends. The CDR3 contains 15 residues. Germline lookup yields CDR1 SGHAT and CDR2 FQNNGV.

The CDR3 loop is CASGPPGINEQFF. The CDR3 bases are TGTGCTAGTGGCCCCCCTGGGATCAATGAGCAGTTCTTC. The gene calls are TRBV12-5 and TRBJ2-1, with no clear D. Germline-derived CDR1 and CDR2 are LGHNT and FRNRAP. V was shortened by 6 bases and J by 6 bases, with 12 bases between the two germline ends. The CDR3 loop spans 13 amino acids. The variable domain in full, completed from reference TRBV12-5 and TRBJ2-1, reads DARVTQTPRHKVTEMGQEVTMRCQPILGHNTVFWYRQTMMQGLELLAYFRNRAPLDDSGMPKDRFSAEMPDATLATLKIQPSEPRDSAVYFCASGPPGINEQFFGPGTRLTVL.

V and J are TRBV27 and TRBJ1-2; 7 bases agree with TRBD1. V trimming: 0 bases; J trimming: 2 bases; junction bases outside the gene matches: 3. This CDR3 spans 15 amino acids. In germline, CDR1 is MNHEY, CDR2 SMNVEV (reference sequence). The DNA of the CDR3 is TGTGCCAGCAGTTTATCAAGCAGGGGGAACTATGGCTACACCTTC. Translation: CASSLSSRGNYGYTF.

V is TRBV7-2 and J is TRBJ2-3, with 8 nucleotides matching TRBD2. Germline CDR1 reads SGHTA; CDR2 reads FQGNSA. J was trimmed by 3 bases and V by 5 bases; bases with no gene match: 4. The CDR3 contains 14 residues. In DNA, the CDR3 is TGTGCCAGCAGCGACGGACTAGCTACAGATACGCAGTATTTT. Protein: CASSDGLATDTQYF.

The V call is TRBV7-2, the J call TRBJ2-7; 8 bases are a match to TRBD2. V shed 5 bases and J 5 bases; nucleotides not matched to a gene: 11. Per germline, CDR1 SGHTA and CDR2 FQGNSA. The CDR3 sequence is 15 residues long. In DNA form, the CDR3 reads TGTGCCAGCAGCAAAGAGAGCGGGAGTTTCCACGAGCAGTACTTC. Translating gives CASSKESGSFHEQYF.

The CDR3 spells CASSLSYAADTQYF. The CDR3 nucleotides read TGTGCCAGCAGTTTATCATACGCCGCAGATACGCAGTATTTT. This sequence joins TRBV27 and TRBJ2-3; D remains unclear. V shed 0 bases and J shed 4 bases, with 8 bases lying between them. Per the germline V gene, CDR1 is MNHEY and CDR2 is SMNVEV (reference sequence). The CDR3 loop spans 14 amino acids.

The chain is built from TRBV4-3 and TRBJ2-2; D gene unclear. With 0 bases removed from V and 8 bases from J, the gap between germline ends came to 10 bases. CDR3 size: 14 residues. Germline V CDR1 and CDR2: LGHNA, YSLEER. CDR3 in DNA: TGCGCCAGCAGCCAAGATTGGGTTTCGGGGGAGCTGTTTTTT. Its translation: CASSQDWVSGELFF.

V and J are TRBV5-1 and TRBJ1-1; D remains ambiguous. Trimming cost V 0 bases and J 1 base, with 7 bases left between them. The V gene's germline CDR1 is SGHRS and CDR2 YFSETQ. The CDR3 contains 14 residues. DNA for the CDR3: TGCGCCAGCAGCTTGGATGCAGGGAACACTGAAGCTTTCTTT. The encoded protein is CASSLDAGNTEAFF.

The chain has TRBV7-9 and TRBJ2-2; perhaps TRBD2 as D (5 bases). The length of the CDR3 is 14 residues. V lost 2 bases and J lost 6, with 10 bases in between. The germline CDR1 and CDR2 sequences are SEHNR and FQNEAQ (reference sequence). CDR3 region: CASSLSRGPGELFF. CDR3 nucleotides: TGTGCCAGCAGCTTATCTCGGGGTCCCGGGGAGCTGTTTTTT.

The CDR3 here is CASSGTGTGTDTQYF. The CDR3 DNA sequence: TGTGCCAGCAGTGGAACCGGGACAGGGACAGATACGCAGTATTTT. The chain carries TRBV28 and TRBJ2-3; 9 positions match TRBD1. Germline V lookup: CDR1 MDHEN, CDR2 SYDVKM. J was trimmed by 3 bases and V by 5 bases; bases with no gene match: 6. This CDR3 is built from 15 residues.

V and J are TRBV10-1 and TRBJ1-1; 8 nucleotides agree with TRBD1. V was clipped by 0 bases and J by 7 bases; unmatched bases: 7. Germline V gives CDR1 WNHNN, CDR2 SYGVQD (reference sequence). The CDR3 contains 15 residues. The CDR3 bases are TGCGCCAGCAGTGAGTCGAAGGGACAGGCTAATGAAGCTTTCTTT. This gives the protein CASSESKGQANEAFF.

The rearrangement joins TRBV27 to TRBJ2-7, with 12 bases fitting TRBD2. The length of the CDR3 is 16 residues. Unmatched junction bases numbered 6, after V lost 2 bases and J lost 4 bases. Germline values: CDR1 MNHEY, CDR2 SMNVEV (reference sequence). The CDR3 here is CASSLATSGRFYEQYF. The CDR3 coding sequence is TGTGCCAGCAGTTTAGCAACTAGCGGGAGGTTTTACGAGCAGTACTTC.